These 7 T cell receptor beta chains share one sample of origin, sequenced in a study of T cell repertoires in cytomegalovirus infection. TCRdb independently ran MiXCR on the reads; one entry per CDR3 protein. The sample holds approximately 140,000 distinct CDR3 sequences, more than 20% seen once. No antigens are known for them. Sequenced input: PBMCs, sequenced either directly or after in vitro stimulation (not recorded which). Source of these receptors: a human donor in good health (CMV status not recorded). Some clones in this sample may be carry-over from other donors' samples.

V and J are TRBV18 and TRBJ2-6; D might be TRBD2 (5 bases). Trimming took off 8 bases at V and 9 bases at J, with 14 bases between the two ends. From germline, CDR1 is KGHSH and CDR2 LQKENI. CDR3 length equals 13 residues. In DNA, the CDR3 is TGTGCCAGCCTTCCGGGAAGGGACAACGTCCTGACTTTC. It codes for CASLPGRDNVLTF.

CDR3 in amino acids: CASSQDGGRGELFF. CDR3 sequence (DNA): TGCGCCAGCAGCCAAGATGGGGGGAGGGGGGAGCTGTTTTTT. This chain links TRBV4-1 with TRBJ2-2, with D perhaps TRBD2 (6 bases). There are 14 residues in the CDR3. V shed 0 bases and J shed 8 bases, with 10 bases lying between them. CDR1 is MGHRA, CDR2 YSYEKL, per germline.

V usage is TRBV7-9 and J usage is TRBJ1-5, with D hard to call. There are 12 residues in the CDR3. Between the trimmed V and J ends, which lost 2 bases and 5 bases, there was a span of 4 bases. Germline CDR1 is SEHNR and CDR2 is FQNEAQ (reference sequence). The CDR3 is CASSLMDQPQHF. CDR3 coding DNA: TGTGCCAGCAGCTTAATGGATCAGCCCCAGCATTTT.

This chain links TRBV9 with TRBJ1-2; possible D gene TRBD1, 5 bases. Germline CDR1 and CDR2: SGDLS and YYNGEE. The CDR3 is made up of 16 amino acids. Trimming removed 1 base from V and 6 bases from J, with 19 bases in between. The CDR3 sequence: CASSVFRGLSKDGYTF. The CDR3 bases are TGTGCCAGCAGCGTATTTAGGGGCCTTTCCAAAGATGGCTACACCTTC.

The chain carries TRBV4-1 and TRBJ1-2, with TRBD1 matching over 7 bases. The CDR3 contains 16 residues. With 4 bases clipped from V and 5 bases from J, the junction kept 13 bases outside the gene matches. The germline gives CDR1 MGHRA, CDR2 YSYEKL. CDR3 in amino acids: CASSPIFRGRRYGYTF. CDR3 in DNA: TGCGCCAGCAGCCCGATTTTTAGGGGGCGAAGATATGGCTACACCTTC.

This clonotype was detected many times. The rearrangement uses TRBV7-9 and TRBJ1-5; TRBD1 agrees at 9 bases. J was trimmed by 6 bases and V by 5 bases; bases with no gene match: 2. In germline, CDR1 is SEHNR, CDR2 FQNEAQ (reference sequence). The length of the CDR3 is 13 residues. The CDR3 nucleotides read TGTGCCAGCAGCCGACAGGGGGGTCAGCCCCAGCATTTT. Encoded protein: CASSRQGGQPQHF.

This clonotype was detected only a few times. The chain recombines TRBV5-8 with TRBJ1-4; 9 nucleotides align to TRBD1. The CDR3 spans 17 residues. V shed 3 bases and J 1 base; nucleotides not matched to a gene: 7. The germline V gene encodes CDR1 SGHTS and CDR2 YDEGEE. The CDR3 is CASSSGQGGRTNEKLFF. DNA for the CDR3: TGTGCCAGCAGCTCGGGACAGGGCGGGAGAACTAATGAAAAACTGTTTTTT.